Below are 17 T cell receptor beta chains sequenced from a single sample in a study of shared clonotypes between healthy human individuals (TCRdb year 2020). Library prep was done by the immunoSEQ multiplex PCR assay. In its TCRdb copy, this immuneACCESS table keeps in-frame sequences only and misses some clones. Where compared with another copy, unresolved V genes explain less than half of these, and the others have no known cause. The sample yields around 2.5 million clones; over 85% were counted once. Clones ranked in the top ten supply more than 0.35% of the sample. Input material: naive CD4+ T cells from PBMCs. The cell subset or site label on this specimen signifies: CD45RA+ positively selected. These receptors all come from a man aged 18 to 30 in good health. Some clones in this sample may be carry-over from other donors' samples.

In this sample, this clone turned up once. The rearrangement links TRBV5-5 to TRBJ1-1; D is undetermined. CDR1 is SGHKS and CDR2 is YYEKEE in the germline V gene (reference sequence). The CDR3 covers 14 residues. V was pared by 10 bases and J by 5 bases, with 21 bases between. The CDR3 nucleotides read TGTGCCTCCCAACGGGGAGGCCTAGGGACTGAAGCTTTCTTT. Its translation is CASQRGGLGTEAFF.

This chain uses TRBV6-6 with TRBJ1-3; D unclear. The V gene lost 4 bases and the J gene lost 0 bases, with 10 bases spanning the gap. The CDR3 is 15 residues long. The V gene's germline CDR1 is MNHNY and CDR2 SVGAGI (reference sequence). The DNA for the CDR3 is TGTGCCAGCAGTTCCCTCGCCCTCTCTGGAAACACCATATATTTT. Protein: CASSSLALSGNTIYF.

The chain is built from TRBV7-8 and TRBJ1-3; D remains ambiguous. Germline V gene data show CDR1 as SGHVS and CDR2 as FQNEAQ. The V gene lost 2 bases and the J gene lost 0 bases, with 8 bases spanning the gap. The CDR3 covers 15 residues. CDR3 bases: TGTGCCAGCAGCTTAATACAAGCCTCTGGAAACACCATATATTTT. As protein: CASSLIQASGNTIYF.

This sequence joins TRBV25-1 and TRBJ2-6; 7 bases map to TRBD2. Germline loops: CDR1 MGHDK, CDR2 SYGVNS. The ends lost 3 bases at V and 0 bases at J; junction bases unmatched: 5. This CDR3 comprises 17 residues. CDR3 DNA: TGTGCCAGCAGTGATTTTGGCGGGAGCTCTGGGGCCAACGTCCTGACTTTC. It specifies CASSDFGGSSGANVLTF.

The rearrangement joins TRBV7-9 to TRBJ1-1; D may be TRBD1 (6 bases). This CDR3 is 16 amino acids long. V was cut by 1 base and J by 2 bases, with 14 bases left in between. Germline CDR1 is SEHNR and CDR2 is FQNEAQ (reference sequence). The CDR3 region is CASSLGRQASNTEAFF. Here the CDR3 DNA reads TGTGCCAGCAGCTTAGGCCGACAGGCTAGTAACACTGAAGCTTTCTTT.

This chain joins TRBV28 and TRBJ2-1; the D gene is possibly TRBD2 (5 bases). The CDR3 length is 14 residues. CDR1 and CDR2 from the germline V gene are MDHEN and SYDVKM. The V end was cut by 11 bases, the J end by 5 bases, with 19 bases between. For the CDR3, the DNA is TGTGCCGCCTTCTCTAGCTCTCCAGACAATGAGCAGTTCTTC. The encoded protein is CAAFSSSPDNEQFF. The whole variable domain, filled in from reference TRBV28 and TRBJ2-1, reads DVKVTQSSRYLVKRTGEKVFLECVQDMDHENMFWYRQDPGLGLRLIYFSYDVKMKEKGDIPEGYSVSREKKERFSLILESASTNQTSMYLCAAFSSSPDNEQFFGPGTRLTVL.

This sequence joins TRBV2 and TRBJ1-5; TRBD1 is a possible D gene (6 bases). The CDR3 length is 16 residues. CDR1 and CDR2 from the germline V gene are SNHLY and FYNNEI. V lost 6 bases, J lost 4 bases, and 19 bases lay in between. CDR3 DNA sequence: TGTGCCAGCAGCCCGAGAGGGGGGAGGGGAAATCAGCCCCAGCATTTT. Amino acids: CASSPRGGRGNQPQHF.

The chain recombines TRBV27 with TRBJ1-5, with 10 bases lining up with TRBD1. Germline CDR1 reads MNHEY; CDR2 reads SMNVEV (reference sequence). Trimming cost V 5 bases and J 6 bases; bases outside gene matches: 1. The CDR3 sequence is 13 residues long. The CDR3 loop reads CASSRDRGQPQHF. The CDR3 DNA follows: TGTGCCAGCAGTAGGGACAGGGGTCAGCCCCAGCATTTT.

The rearrangement uses TRBV7-9 and TRBJ2-4, with TRBD2 matching 14 bases. With 1 base clipped from V and 0 bases from J, the junction kept 2 bases outside the gene matches. The V gene's germline CDR1 is SEHNR and CDR2 FQNEAQ (reference sequence). The CDR3 is made up of 18 amino acids. The CDR3 here is CASSLGLAGGIAKNIQYF. DNA of the CDR3: TGTGCCAGCAGCTTAGGACTAGCGGGAGGGATAGCCAAAAACATTCAGTACTTC.

This CDR3 is CASSLLAGTGGETQYF. CDR3 nucleotide sequence: TGTGCCAGCAGCTTATTAGCGGGTACAGGGGGGGAGACCCAGTACTTC. The V and J genes are TRBV7-3 and TRBJ2-5; a weak D match, TRBD1 (8 bases). CDR1 is SGHTA and CDR2 is FQGTGA in the germline V gene. V lost 2 bases to trimming and J lost 5 bases, with 18 bases between them. CDR3 length equals 16 residues.

With respect to this clone: The same CDR3 can be traced to other DNA sequences in this sample. The chain employs TRBV28 and TRBJ2-5; the D is unclear. CDR1 is MDHEN, CDR2 SYDVKM, per germline. This CDR3 has 12 amino acids. V lost 6 bases and J 1 base, leaving 6 bases between the germline ends. CDR3 loop: CASRTVQETQYF. The CDR3 DNA is TGTGCCAGCAGGACGGTCCAAGAGACCCAGTACTTC. Together with reference TRBV28 and TRBJ2-5, the CDR3 gives the full variable domain: DVKVTQSSRYLVKRTGEKVFLECVQDMDHENMFWYRQDPGLGLRLIYFSYDVKMKEKGDIPEGYSVSREKKERFSLILESASTNQTSMYLCASRTVQETQYFGPGTRLLVL.

V is TRBV5-6 and J is TRBJ1-6; a weak D match, TRBD1 (6 bases). V shed 2 bases and J shed 9 bases, with 15 bases lying between them. Germline V gene data show CDR1 as SGHDT and CDR2 as YYEEEE. This CDR3 has 15 amino acids. The CDR3 sequence: CASSFRTAWGSPLHF. The CDR3 bases are TGTGCCAGCAGCTTCCGGACAGCTTGGGGTTCACCCCTCCACTTT.

This chain uses TRBV2 with TRBJ2-7; 9 bases are a match to TRBD1. CDR1 is SNHLY, CDR2 FYNNEI, per germline. The CDR3 sequence is 14 residues long. The trim removed 9 bases at V and 3 bases at J, leaving 9 bases unmatched. The CDR3 DNA reads as TGTGCCAGTCTGCCGGGACAGGGATTCTACGAGCAGTACTTC. Protein: CASLPGQGFYEQYF.

V and J are TRBV7-2 and TRBJ2-1; TRBD2 matches at 7 bases. The trim removed 1 base at V and 9 bases at J, leaving 6 bases unmatched. This CDR3 region has 14 residues. Germline V lookup: CDR1 SGHTA, CDR2 FQGNSA. CDR3: CASSLGTSHSEQFF. DNA of the CDR3: TGTGCCAGCAGCTTAGGGACTAGTCACAGTGAGCAGTTCTTC.

V is TRBV7-9 and J is TRBJ2-7; 8 bases line up with TRBD2. This CDR3 is built from 13 residues. In germline, CDR1 is SEHNR, CDR2 FQNEAQ (reference sequence). Trimming at V came to 5 bases and at J to 6 bases, leaving 6 bases not matched to a gene. The CDR3 sequence is CASSRGTSGEQYF. The CDR3 region has the DNA TGTGCCAGCAGCCGAGGGACTAGTGGCGAGCAGTACTTC. The complete variable domain, with remaining parts taken from reference TRBV7-9 and TRBJ2-7, reads DTGVSQNPRHKITKRGQNVTFRCDPISEHNRLYWYRQTLGQGPEFLTYFQNEAQLEKSRLLSDRFSAERPKGSFSTLEIQRTEQGDSAMYLCASSRGTSGEQYFGPGTRLTVT.

In its sample, this clone was seen once. This rearrangement joins TRBV4-1 to TRBJ1-5; D is perhaps TRBD1 (6 bases). The CDR3 has 16 amino acids. The V gene lost 3 bases and the J gene lost 3 bases, with 15 bases spanning the gap. Germline values: CDR1 MGHRA, CDR2 YSYEKL. DNA of the CDR3: TGCGCCAGCAGCCACCTAAGGGGGGACCTCAATCAGCCCCAGCATTTT. Residues: CASSHLRGDLNQPQHF.

This clone was observed once. The sample carries other DNA sequences with the same CDR3. The chain is built from TRBV30 and TRBJ2-7; 7 bases line up with TRBD2. V gave up 2 bases and J gave up 0 bases; unmatched junction bases: 4. Germline V gene lookup returns CDR1 GTSNPN and CDR2 SVGIG (reference sequence). CDR3 size: 14 residues. CDR3 residues: CAWSRGGSSYEQYF. In nucleotides, the CDR3 is TGTGCCTGGAGTAGGGGAGGGAGCTCCTACGAGCAGTACTTC.